This T cell receptor beta chain was profiled in a study of CD8 T cells in Susac syndrome. The authors reverse transcribed roughly 0.5 to 1 ug RNA with random hexamers. TCRdb analysed the immunoSEQ multiplex PCR reads with MiXCR anew, one entry per CDR3 protein. The sample has 250,000 to 350,000 distinct CDR3 sequences, about 88% seen once. J lost 6 bases, V lost 5 bases, and 6 bases had no gene match. From germline, CDR1 is MNHEY and CDR2 SMNVEV (reference sequence). This CDR3 is 14 amino acids long. This clonotype was sampled from a human donor with multiple sclerosis. The chain employs TRBV27 and TRBJ2-1; 8 nucleotides agree with TRBD2. The sequenced material came from CD8+ T cells from PBMCs. The CDR3 here is CASSQAGEINEQFF. CDR3 DNA sequence: TGTGCCAGCAGTCAAGCGGGAGAGATCAATGAGCAGTTCTTC.